The rows below give T cell receptor beta chains drawn from one sample of a study of blood T cells in healthy people across ages. TCRdb re-derived calls from the 5' RACE reads in MiXCR, one entry per CDR3 protein. In the table there are 1.6 million or so distinct CDR3 sequences, 30% to 40% of which are singletons. What was sequenced was blood. Every receptor here comes from a woman under 40 in good health. Each CDR3 is given with its conserved first and last residue. A D gene is named only where the DNA matches it firmly. Clone size is not always given. Where it is, it says once, few, many or a class for expanded clones.

-	TRBV7-6	TRBJ1-2	-	CASSLAGLGQNYGYTF	TGTGCCAGCAGCTTAGCAGGGCTAGGGCAGAACTATGGCTACACCTTC
-	TRBV28	TRBJ2-1	TRBD2	CASSSLTSGASDNEQFF	TGTGCCAGCAGTTCCTTGACTAGCGGGGCCTCCGACAATGAGCAGTTCTTC
-	TRBV5-1	TRBJ1-1	-	CASSLGPGAQLTEAFF	TGCGCCAGCAGCTTGGGTCCGGGGGCGCAGTTAACTGAAGCTTTCTTT
few	TRBV4-1	TRBJ2-1	TRBD1	CASSQGGTPTGKQFF	TGCGCCAGCAGCCAAGGAGGGACCCCGACAGGGAAGCAGTTCTTC
many	TRBV9	TRBJ2-5	-	CASSVTSLGETQYF	TGTGCCAGCAGCGTAACATCCCTCGGGGAGACCCAGTACTTC
few	TRBV20-1	TRBJ2-7	-	CSASGSGSDSYEQYF	TGCAGTGCTAGCGGGAGCGGTAGTGACTCCTACGAGCAGTACTTC
few	TRBV27	TRBJ2-5	-	CASSSHPYRARETQYF	TGTGCCAGCAGTTCCCACCCCTACAGGGCCCGTGAGACCCAGTACTTC
few	TRBV10-3	TRBJ1-1	-	CATIDLNTEAFF	TGTGCCACCATAGACCTGAACACTGAAGCTTTCTTT
few	TRBV27	TRBJ1-4	-	CASSPSGGAATNEKLFF	TGTGCCAGCAGTCCCTCCGGGGGAGCCGCAACTAATGAAAAACTGTTTTTT
few	TRBV7-9	TRBJ2-6	-	CASSRQKTVGANVLTF	TGTGCCAGCAGCCGGCAGAAGACAGTAGGGGCCAACGTCCTGACTTTC
many	TRBV7-2	TRBJ2-5	TRBD2	CASSFLAGSQETQYF	TGTGCCAGCAGCTTCCTAGCGGGGAGTCAAGAGACCCAGTACTTC
few	TRBV7-6	TRBJ2-1	TRBD2	CASSAGLAGGPAEQFF	TGTGCCAGCAGCGCGGGACTAGCGGGGGGGCCCGCTGAGCAGTTCTTC
few	TRBV6-5	TRBJ2-7	-	CASSRTDPFFYEQYF	TGTGCCAGCAGTCGGACGGATCCCTTCTTCTACGAGCAGTACTTC
-	TRBV7-9	TRBJ1-1	TRBD1	CAGSLTGMEAFF	TGTGCCGGCAGCTTGACAGGGATGGAAGCTTTCTTT
-	TRBV28	TRBJ1-5	TRBD1	CASSWRGTGIGSNQPQHF	TGTGCCAGCAGTTGGCGGGGGACAGGGATCGGTAGCAATCAGCCCCAGCATTTT
-	TRBV6-1	TRBJ1-2	TRBD1	CASSFPGTGNPYGYTF	TGTGCCAGCAGTTTCCCCGGGACAGGGAACCCTTATGGCTACACCTTC
-	TRBV6-1	TRBJ2-3	-	CASRPAPGREMSDTQYF	TGTGCCAGCAGACCTGCCCCTGGAAGGGAGATGTCCGATACGCAGTATTTT
-	TRBV27	TRBJ1-1	-	CASSLTLTVNTEAFF	TGTGCCAGCAGTTTAACGCTGACAGTGAACACTGAAGCTTTCTTT
-	TRBV30	TRBJ2-7	-	CAWGGPKYEQYF	TGTGCCTGGGGGGGGCCTAAGTACGAGCAGTACTTC
-	TRBV28	TRBJ2-4	-	CASRDGPTSMSGIQYF	TGTGCCAGCAGGGACGGCCCGACGTCTATGTCTGGCATTCAGTACTTC
few	TRBV6-2/TRBV6-3	TRBJ2-7	-	CASRNMGVVSSYEQYF	TGTGCCAGCAGAAACATGGGGGTGGTGAGCTCCTACGAGCAGTACTTC
-	TRBV5-1	TRBJ2-3	-	CASSLVRVQAADTQYF	TGCGCCAGCAGCTTGGTTCGTGTCCAGGCGGCAGATACGCAGTATTTT
-	TRBV5-5	TRBJ2-7	-	CASSFGAGSYEQYF	TGTGCCAGCAGCTTCGGGGCAGGATCCTACGAGCAGTACTTC
few	TRBV5-1	TRBJ2-3	-	CASSLDRGGTGTDTQYF	TGCGCCAGCAGCTTGGATCGTGGTGGAACCGGCACAGATACGCAGTATTTT
few	TRBV5-1	TRBJ2-1	TRBD2	CASSLDRSGGYNEQFF	TGCGCCAGCAGCTTGGATCGTAGCGGGGGGTACAATGAGCAGTTCTTC
-	TRBV28	TRBJ1-2	TRBD1	CASSPPRGQGARGYTF	TGTGCCAGCAGCCCCCCCCGGGGACAGGGGGCTCGGGGCTACACCTTC
-	TRBV2	TRBJ2-1	TRBD2	CASSEVGLAGEGYEQFF	TGTGCCAGCAGTGAAGTGGGACTAGCGGGAGAGGGGTATGAGCAGTTCTTC
few	TRBV30	TRBJ2-6	-	CAWAQAPGANVLTF	TGTGCCTGGGCTCAGGCCCCTGGGGCCAACGTCCTGACTTTC
-	TRBV6-1	TRBJ1-2	-	CASSERGEYGYTF	TGTGCCAGCAGTGAGCGGGGGGAGTATGGCTACACCTTC
-	TRBV4-2	TRBJ1-2	-	CASSQDRQEGYTF	TGTGCCAGCAGCCAAGACCGACAGGAGGGCTACACCTTC
-	TRBV29-1	TRBJ1-4	-	CSVVQGHNEKLFF	TGCAGCGTCGTGCAGGGCCATAATGAAAAACTGTTTTTT
many	TRBV4-1	TRBJ1-2	-	CASSPQTNYGYTF	TGCGCCAGCAGCCCACAGACTAACTATGGCTACACCTTC
-	TRBV6-2/TRBV6-3	TRBJ2-7	-	CASSVGHPSAYEQYF	TGTGCCAGCAGTGTGGGACATCCTTCGGCCTACGAGCAGTACTTC
once	TRBV20-1	TRBJ2-1	-	CSARDLWLGGIFDEQFF	TGCAGTGCTAGAGATCTCTGGTTAGGAGGTATTTTCGATGAGCAGTTCTTC
few	TRBV10-3	TRBJ1-2	-	CATLAGALGNYGYTF	TGTGCCACCCTAGCCGGGGCCCTGGGCAACTATGGCTACACCTTC
few	TRBV2	TRBJ2-1	TRBD1	CASSPEDRGRSEQFF	TGTGCCAGCAGTCCTGAAGACAGGGGGCGGAGTGAGCAGTTCTTC
-	TRBV5-1	TRBJ2-3	-	CASSLGDWGALTDTQYF	TGCGCCAGCAGCTTGGGAGACTGGGGGGCCCTCACAGATACGCAGTATTTT
-	TRBV5-8	TRBJ2-4	TRBD1	CASSPDRGGYERYF	TGTGCCAGCAGTCCAGACAGGGGGGGCTACGAGCGGTACTTC
-	TRBV29-1	TRBJ2-5	-	CSVEQGMRETQYF	TGCAGCGTTGAACAGGGAATGAGGGAGACCCAGTACTTC
-	TRBV29-1	TRBJ2-4	-	CSVILGKNIQYF	TGCAGCGTTATTCTAGGTAAAAACATTCAGTACTTC
few	TRBV30	TRBJ2-5	TRBD2	CAWSPSRGGPETQYF	TGTGCCTGGAGTCCGTCACGGGGGGGCCCGGAGACCCAGTACTTC
once	TRBV6-1	TRBJ1-5	TRBD1	CASSGSDRGGNQPQHF	TGTGCCAGCAGTGGGTCGGACAGGGGAGGCAATCAGCCCCAGCATTTT
few	TRBV4-1	TRBJ2-5	-	CASSQVRVSETQYF	TGCGCCAGCAGCCAAGTTCGGGTCTCGGAGACCCAGTACTTC
few	TRBV10-3	TRBJ1-4	-	CAISDPTNEKLFF	TGTGCCATCAGTGATCCTACTAATGAAAAACTGTTTTTT
few	TRBV25-1	TRBJ2-1	-	CASSEEVGSYNEQFF	TGTGCCAGCAGTGAAGAGGTTGGCTCCTACAATGAGCAGTTCTTC
many	TRBV5-1	TRBJ2-7	-	CASSLTGAYEQYF	TGTGCCAGCAGTTTGACAGGCGCCTACGAGCAGTACTTC
few	TRBV15	TRBJ2-1	-	CATSRDNPLGNNEQFF	TGTGCCACCAGCAGAGATAACCCACTAGGGAACAATGAGCAGTTCTTC
-	TRBV30	TRBJ2-3	-	CAWNPGLGGHTDTQYF	TGTGCCTGGAACCCAGGTCTAGGGGGTCACACAGATACGCAGTATTTT